This record concerns one T cell receptor beta chain sequence. The source of the sample is a study of blood T cell repertoires in COVID-19. Looking at the study overall: The cDNA or gDNA used as material had been derived from T cells, B-cell-depleted T cells, or PBMCs.

TCRdb's table, derived via immunoSEQ multiplex PCR, lists solely in-frame clones and lacks some. The table lists roughly 350,000 clones, around 87% of them singletons. The CDR3 is made up of 17 amino acids. The J segment lost 2 bases and the V segment lost 1 base, leaving 9 bases of the junction unmatched. Germline loops: CDR1 SGHAT, CDR2 FQNNGV. The rearrangement joins TRBV11-2 to TRBJ1-1, with TRBD1 identical over 8 bases. The sequencing sample was made of peripheral blood. The TCR was taken from a woman aged 45-60 years with COVID-19, enrolled during active disease. CDR3 in amino acids: CASSLASSDRANTEAFF. CDR3 DNA sequence: TGTGCCAGCAGCTTAGCATCTTCGGACAGGGCCAACACTGAAGCTTTCTTT.